What follows describes a single TCR beta chain. Each patient experienced a relapse that followed autologous stem cell transplantation, and brentuximab vedotin exposure varied. Germline CDR1 reads LNHNV; CDR2 reads YYDKDF (reference sequence). CDR3 length: 16 residues. V lost 7 bases and J lost 2; bases outside the gene matches: 10. TCRdb's table, derived via immunoSEQ multiplex PCR, lists solely in-frame clones and lacks some. The sample contains approximately 27,000 clones, approximately 84% of which appear only once. The sample is drawn from a study of PD-1 blockade in classical Hodgkin lymphoma. This chain uses TRBV15 with TRBJ2-3; TRBD1 aligns across 9 bases. This clonotype was sampled from a human donor with classical Hodgkin lymphoma. This sample comprised peripheral blood mononuclear cells (PBMCs), obtained at baseline. The CDR3 DNA follows: TGTGCCACCACGCCCCTCCGGGACAGGGTCACAGATACGCAGTATTTT. This translates into CATTPLRDRVTDTQYF.